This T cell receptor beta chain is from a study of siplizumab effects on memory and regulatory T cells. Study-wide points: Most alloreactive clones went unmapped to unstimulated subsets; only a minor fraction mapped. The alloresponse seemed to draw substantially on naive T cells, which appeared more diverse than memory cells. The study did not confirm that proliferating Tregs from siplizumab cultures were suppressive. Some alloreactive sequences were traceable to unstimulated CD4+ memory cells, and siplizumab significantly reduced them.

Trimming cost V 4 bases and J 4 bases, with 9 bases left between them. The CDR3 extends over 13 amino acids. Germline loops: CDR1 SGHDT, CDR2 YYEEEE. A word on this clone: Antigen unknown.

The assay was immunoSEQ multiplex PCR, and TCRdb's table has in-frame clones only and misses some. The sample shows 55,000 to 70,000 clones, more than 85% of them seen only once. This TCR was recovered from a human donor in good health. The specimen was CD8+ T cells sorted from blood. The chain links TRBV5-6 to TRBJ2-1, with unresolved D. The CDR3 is CASSPTMYNEQFF. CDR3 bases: TGTGCCAGCAGCCCGACGATGTACAATGAGCAGTTCTTC.